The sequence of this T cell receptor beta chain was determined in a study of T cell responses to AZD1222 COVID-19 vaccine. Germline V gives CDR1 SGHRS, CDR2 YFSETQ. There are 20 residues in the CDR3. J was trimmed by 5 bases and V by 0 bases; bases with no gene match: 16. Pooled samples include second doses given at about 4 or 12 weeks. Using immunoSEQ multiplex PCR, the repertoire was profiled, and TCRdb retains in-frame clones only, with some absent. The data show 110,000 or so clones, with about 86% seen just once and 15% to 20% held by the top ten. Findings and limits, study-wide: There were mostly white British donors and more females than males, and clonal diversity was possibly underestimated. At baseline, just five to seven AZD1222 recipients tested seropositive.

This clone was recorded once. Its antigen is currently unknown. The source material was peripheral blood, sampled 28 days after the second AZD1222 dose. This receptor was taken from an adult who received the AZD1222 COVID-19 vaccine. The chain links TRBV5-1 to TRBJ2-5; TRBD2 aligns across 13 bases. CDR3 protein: CASSLGDRTSGSRRAETQYF. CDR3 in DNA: TGCGCCAGCAGCTTGGGGGACAGGACTAGCGGGAGTCGGCGGGCGGAGACCCAGTACTTC.